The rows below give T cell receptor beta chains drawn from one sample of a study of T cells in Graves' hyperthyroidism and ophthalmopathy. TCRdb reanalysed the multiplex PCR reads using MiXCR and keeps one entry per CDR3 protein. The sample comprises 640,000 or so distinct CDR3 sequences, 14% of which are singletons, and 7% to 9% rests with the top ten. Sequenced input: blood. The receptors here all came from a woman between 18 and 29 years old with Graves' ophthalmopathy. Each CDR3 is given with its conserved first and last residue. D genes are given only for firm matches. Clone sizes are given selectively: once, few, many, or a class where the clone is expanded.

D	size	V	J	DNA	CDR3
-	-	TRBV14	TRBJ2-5	TGTGCCAGCAGCCAAGTTGGGGGCGGAAAGACCCAGTACTTC	CASSQVGGGKTQYF
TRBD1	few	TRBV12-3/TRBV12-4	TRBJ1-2	TGTGCCAGCAGTTCCGGGACAGGGGGCGCCCCTGGCTACACCTTC	CASSSGTGGAPGYTF
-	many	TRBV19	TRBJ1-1	TGTGCCAGTAGTACCCCGGGGGGGAACACTGAAGCTTTCTTT	CASSTPGGNTEAFF
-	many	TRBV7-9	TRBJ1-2	TGTGCCAGCAGCCCAGAAGGACAGTTTAGGTCCACCTTC	CASSPEGQFRSTF
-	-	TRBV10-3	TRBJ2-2	TGTGCCATCAGTGATGCAGGGACCGGGGAGCTGTTTTTT	CAISDAGTGELFF
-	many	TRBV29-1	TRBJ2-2	TGCAGCGTCCGGGACACCGGGGAGCTGTTTTTT	CSVRDTGELFF
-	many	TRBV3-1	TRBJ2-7	TGTGCCAGCAGCCAATATGCGGGTTACGAGCAGTACTTC	CASSQYAGYEQYF
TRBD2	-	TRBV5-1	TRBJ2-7	TGCGCCAGCAGCTTTCCTAGCGGGAGTGGGGATCACGAGCAGTACTTC	CASSFPSGSGDHEQYF
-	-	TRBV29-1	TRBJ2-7	TGCAGCGTTTCCGGCCCGCCCGGCTACGAGCAGTACTTC	CSVSGPPGYEQYF
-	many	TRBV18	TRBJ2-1	TGTGCCAGCTCAGGACAGTCCTACAATGAGCAGTTCTTC	CASSGQSYNEQFF
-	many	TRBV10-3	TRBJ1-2	TGTGCCATCAGAGATGAGATCAGGCTGCTGGACTATGGCTACACCTTC	CAIRDEIRLLDYGYTF
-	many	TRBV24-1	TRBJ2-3	TGTGCCACAGAGTCCGCAAGCAGCGATACGCAGTATTTT	CATESASSDTQYF
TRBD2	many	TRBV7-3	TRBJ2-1	TGTGCCAGCAGCCCGGGGGACTACCCGAACAATGAGCAGTTCTTC	CASSPGDYPNNEQFF
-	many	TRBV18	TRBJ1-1	TGTGCCAGCTCACCACCGACACGTAACACTGAAGCTTTCTTT	CASSPPTRNTEAFF
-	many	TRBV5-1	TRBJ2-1	TGCGCCAGCAGCTTGGAAATCGGTGAGCAGTTCTTC	CASSLEIGEQFF
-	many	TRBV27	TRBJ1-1	TGTGCCAGCAGTTTATACGGGGGTTTGAACACTGAAGCTTTCTTT	CASSLYGGLNTEAFF
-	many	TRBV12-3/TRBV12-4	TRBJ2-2	TGTGCCAGCAGTCCCATTCCCGGGGAGCTGTTTTTT	CASSPIPGELFF
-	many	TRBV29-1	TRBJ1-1	TGCAGCGTTGAATCCGGGCTCTACCTGGGGACTGAAGCTTTCTTT	CSVESGLYLGTEAFF
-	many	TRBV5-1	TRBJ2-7	TGCGCCAGCAGCTTTCTAGGCGGCAGCTCCTACGAGCAGTACTTC	CASSFLGGSSYEQYF
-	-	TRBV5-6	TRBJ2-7	TGTGCCAGCAGCCCCGGGTGGATTGGGAGCTCCTACGAGCAGTACTTC	CASSPGWIGSSYEQYF
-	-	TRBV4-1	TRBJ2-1	TGCGCCAGCAGCCAAGACAGGCCGAGAACCTACAATGAGCAGTTCTTC	CASSQDRPRTYNEQFF
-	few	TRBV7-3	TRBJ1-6	TGTGCCAGCAGCTTCGGACCCTCGAACGATTCACCCCTCCACTTT	CASSFGPSNDSPLHF
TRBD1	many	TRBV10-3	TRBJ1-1	TGTGCCATCAGCGGGGACAGGGTGGAAGCTTTCTTT	CAISGDRVEAFF
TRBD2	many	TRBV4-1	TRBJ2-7	TGCGCCAGCAGCCCGACTAGCGACTACTACGAGCAGTACTTC	CASSPTSDYYEQYF
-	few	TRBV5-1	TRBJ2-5	TGCGCCAGCAGGGGTGGGTCCCTTAGAGAGACCCAGTACTTC	CASRGGSLRETQYF
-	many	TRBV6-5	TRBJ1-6	TGTGCCAGCAGTTACGAGGATAATTCACCCCTCCACTTT	CASSYEDNSPLHF
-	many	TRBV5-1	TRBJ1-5	TGCGCCAGCAGCTTGGGACCGGGACCCAGCAATCAGCCCCAGCATTTT	CASSLGPGPSNQPQHF
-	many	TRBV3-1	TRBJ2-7	TGTGCCAGCAGCCCCCAGGGGTCCAACTACGAGCAGTACTTC	CASSPQGSNYEQYF
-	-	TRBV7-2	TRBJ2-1	TGTGCCAGCAGCATGACCGACAGGACCCTATACAATGAGCAGTTCTTC	CASSMTDRTLYNEQFF
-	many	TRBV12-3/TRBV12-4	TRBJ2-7	TGTGCCAGCAGCCCCCTAGGGGCCCCCATTCAGCGGGAGCAGTACTTC	CASSPLGAPIQREQYF
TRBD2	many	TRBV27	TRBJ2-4	TGTGCCAGCAGCCCGACTAGCGGGAGGCTACTAGCCAAAAACATTCAGTACTTC	CASSPTSGRLLAKNIQYF
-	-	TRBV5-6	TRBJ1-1	TGTGCCAGCAGCTTGGACGGAGGAGGCACTGAAGCTTTCTTT	CASSLDGGGTEAFF
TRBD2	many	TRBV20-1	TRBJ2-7	TGCAGTGCTAGCGGACGGGAGGGGTACGAGCAGTACTTC	CSASGREGYEQYF
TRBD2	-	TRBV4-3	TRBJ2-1	TGCGCCAGCAGCCTCGGGACTAGCGGGAGTACTGAGCAGTTCTTC	CASSLGTSGSTEQFF
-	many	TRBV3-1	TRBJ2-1	TGTGCCAGCAGCCAAGTTCCTGGACCTTACAATGAGCAGTTCTTC	CASSQVPGPYNEQFF
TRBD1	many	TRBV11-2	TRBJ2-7	TGTGCCAGCAGCTCTATAGAGACAGGGATCTACGAGCAGTACTTC	CASSSIETGIYEQYF
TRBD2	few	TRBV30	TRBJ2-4	TGTGCCTGGAGCCCGACTAGCGGGAGGGCCCAAAACATTCAGTACTTC	CAWSPTSGRAQNIQYF
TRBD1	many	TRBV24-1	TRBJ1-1	TGTGCCACCAGACCTTCGGACAGGGCGTCCGAAGCTTTCTTT	CATRPSDRASEAFF
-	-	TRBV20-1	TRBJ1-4	TGCAGTGCTGGACGTGTCGGCAGGACTAATGAAAAACTGTTTTTT	CSAGRVGRTNEKLFF
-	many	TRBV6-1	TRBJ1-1	TGTGCCAGCGCCAGACAGGAGGGCACTGAAGCTTTCTTT	CASARQEGTEAFF
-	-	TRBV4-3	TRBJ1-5	TGCGCCAGCAGCCAAGATAGGAATAGCAATCAGCCCCAGCATTTT	CASSQDRNSNQPQHF
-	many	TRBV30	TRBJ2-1	TGTGCCTGGAGTATCGCGAGCGATCGCGAGCAGTTCTTC	CAWSIASDREQFF
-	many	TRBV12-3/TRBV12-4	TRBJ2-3	TGTGCCAGCAGTAAGGCTAGCACAGATACGCAGTATTTT	CASSKASTDTQYF
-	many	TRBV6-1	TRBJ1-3	TGTGCCAGCAGTGAAGCGCCCTGGGATTTGTCCGGAAACACCATATATTTT	CASSEAPWDLSGNTIYF
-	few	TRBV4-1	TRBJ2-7	TGCGCCAGCAGCCCGCGGGAAACCTCCTACGAGCAGTACTTC	CASSPRETSYEQYF
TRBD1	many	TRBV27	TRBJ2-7	TGTGCCAGCAGCCCATATAGGACAGGGGGATCCTACGAGCAGTACTTC	CASSPYRTGGSYEQYF
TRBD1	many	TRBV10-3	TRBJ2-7	TGTGCCATCAGTCGACAGGGGGCCTACGAGCAGTACTTC	CAISRQGAYEQYF